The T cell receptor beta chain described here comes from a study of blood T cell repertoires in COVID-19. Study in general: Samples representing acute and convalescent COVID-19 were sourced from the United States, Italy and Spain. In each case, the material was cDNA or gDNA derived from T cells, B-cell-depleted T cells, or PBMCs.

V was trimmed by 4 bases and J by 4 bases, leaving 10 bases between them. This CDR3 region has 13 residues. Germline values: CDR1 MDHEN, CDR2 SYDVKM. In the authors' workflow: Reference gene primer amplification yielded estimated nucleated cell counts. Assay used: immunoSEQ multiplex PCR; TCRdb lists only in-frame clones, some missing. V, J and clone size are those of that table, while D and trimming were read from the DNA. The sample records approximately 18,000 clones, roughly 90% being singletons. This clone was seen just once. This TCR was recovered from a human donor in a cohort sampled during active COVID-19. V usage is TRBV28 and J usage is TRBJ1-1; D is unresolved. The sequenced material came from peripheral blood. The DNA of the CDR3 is TGTGCCAGCAGTTCGCCGGTGATCACTGAAGCTTTCTTT. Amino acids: CASSSPVITEAFF.